This T cell receptor beta chain was captured in a study of shared clonotypes between healthy human individuals. Study observations and caveats: Only blood underwent sampling, and tissue repertoires likely differ. Relative to their counterparts shared across all four donors, non-shared clonotypes exhibited diminished generation probabilities.

Sorted subsets were amplified in replicate PCRs using 200 ng DNA, roughly 30,000 T cell genomes. Profiling relied on immunoSEQ multiplex PCR, and the TCRdb table lists in-frame clones only, not all of them. The table lists roughly 590,000 clones, roughly 95% of them singletons, with around 0.11% in the top ten. CD8 cells regarded as naive lacked CD45RO, were positively chosen for CCR7, and omitted terminally differentiated effector memory CD45RA+ cells. This clone came up once. The antigen is unknown. CDR3 length: 19 amino acids. In germline, CDR1 is MDHEN, CDR2 SYDVKM. Trimming took 5 bases from V and 6 from J; bases not matched to a gene: 22.

The sample was naive CD8+ T cells sorted from blood. The chain combines TRBV28 with TRBJ2-5; 9 bases are shared with TRBD1. The clonotype comes from a woman aged 25-40 years in good health. The CDR3 is CASSPQGASREAAVKTQYF. CDR3 in DNA: TGTGCCAGCAGTCCACAGGGGGCTAGTCGGGAGGCCGCCGTGAAGACCCAGTACTTC.